These 14 T cell receptor beta chains share one sample of origin, sequenced in a study of cytomegalovirus exposure and HLA in healthy donors. The study ran its PCR with 60 Vbeta and 13 Jbeta primers. Sequencing was performed with immunoSEQ multiplex PCR; in TCRdb, only in-frame clones are kept and a portion is missing. Counted here are fewer than 140,000 clones, 70% to 85% occurring once; the ten biggest clones make up about 0.8%. The specimen was PBMCs. The receptors originated from a boy between 10 and 17 years old in good health and CMV-seronegative.

This clone was seen only a few times. The genes are TRBV5-1 and TRBJ1-5, with D unresolved. Germline CDR1 and CDR2: SGHRS and YFSETQ. Trimming removed 0 bases from V and 0 bases from J, with 7 bases in between. The CDR3 runs to 15 residues. CDR3 coding DNA: TGCGCCAGCAGCTTGGATGGAGATAGCAATCAGCCCCAGCATTTT. Amino acids: CASSLDGDSNQPQHF. Filled out from reference TRBV5-1 and TRBJ1-5, the complete variable domain reads KAGVTQTPRYLIKTRGQQVTLSCSPISGHRSVSWYQQTPGQGLQFLFEYFSETQRNKGNFPGRFSGRQFSNSRSEMNVSTLELGDSALYLCASSLDGDSNQPQHFGDGTRLSIL.

This clone showed up just once. The chain combines TRBV5-1 with TRBJ2-7; TRBD2 matches 9 bases. Germline V gene lookup returns CDR1 SGHRS and CDR2 YFSETQ. CDR3 size: 14 residues. V lost 1 base and J lost 6; bases outside the gene matches: 5. The CDR3 here is CASSLTGLAFEQYF. CDR3 bases: TGCGCCAGCAGCTTGACGGGACTAGCTTTCGAGCAGTACTTC.

The V gene is TRBV30, the J gene TRBJ2-7; 7 bases agree with TRBD1. V shed 0 bases, J shed 4 bases, and the junction held 6 bases outside the gene matches. Germline V lookup: CDR1 GTSNPN, CDR2 SVGIG (reference sequence). This CDR3 spans 14 amino acids. For the CDR3, the DNA is TGTGCCTGGAGTGTAGGACAGGAGAGGTACGAGCAGTACTTC. Its protein product is CAWSVGQERYEQYF.

The CDR3 protein is CASSTPRDSAYEQYF. CDR3 nucleotide sequence: TGTGCCAGCAGTACACCCCGGGACTCAGCCTACGAGCAGTACTTC. The rearrangement uses TRBV28 and TRBJ2-7; a weak D match, TRBD2 (6 bases). There are 15 residues in the CDR3. V lost 5 bases and J 2 bases, leaving 16 bases between the germline ends. Per germline, CDR1 MDHEN and CDR2 SYDVKM.

The chain has TRBV6-1 and TRBJ2-1, with a weak D call TRBD1 (6 bases). CDR1 is MNHNS, CDR2 SASEGT, per germline. Trimming pared 8 bases from V and 4 bases from J, leaving 15 bases between. The length of the CDR3 is 14 residues. The CDR3 DNA reads as TGTGCCAGCCACCCAGGGGCGCTTTACAATGAGCAGTTCTTC. It codes for CASHPGALYNEQFF.

The chain uses TRBV4-2 and TRBJ2-1; perhaps TRBD2 as D (6 bases). V gave up 1 base and J gave up 9 bases, with 19 bases separating them. CDR1 and CDR2 from the germline V gene are LGHNA and YNFKEQ. The CDR3 has 16 amino acids. CDR3 residues: CASSQGTTLLFSEQFF. The CDR3 DNA reads TGTGCCAGCAGCCAAGGGACTACCCTTCTTTTCAGTGAGCAGTTCTTC.

V gene TRBV15 combines with J gene TRBJ2-2; TRBD2 agrees at 12 bases. The CDR3 is 21 amino acids. Germline lookup yields CDR1 LNHNV and CDR2 YYDKDF (reference sequence). Unmatched junction bases numbered 15, after V lost 0 bases and J lost 4 bases. This CDR3 reads CATSRDPPTSGRLMGTGELFF. DNA of the CDR3: TGTGCCACCAGCAGAGATCCACCGACTAGCGGGAGACTCATGGGCACCGGGGAGCTGTTTTTT.

V usage is TRBV25-1 and J usage is TRBJ1-1; D gene uncertain. The CDR3 has 17 residues. V lost 1 base and J lost 7, with 22 bases in between. The germline V gene encodes CDR1 MGHDK and CDR2 SYGVNS. In DNA, the CDR3 is TGTGCCAGCAGTGAATCCCTTGCCAGTTCCATGAGAGGTGAAGCTTTCTTT. It encodes CASSESLASSMRGEAFF. Full variable domain (missing parts from reference TRBV25-1 and TRBJ1-1): EADIYQTPRYLVIGTGKKITLECSQTMGHDKMYWYQQDPGMELHLIHYSYGVNSTEKGDLSSESTVSRIRTEHFPLTLESARPSHTSQYLCASSESLASSMRGEAFFGQGTRLTVV.

This sequence joins TRBV27 and TRBJ2-1; TRBD1 agrees at 7 bases. CDR1 is MNHEY, CDR2 SMNVEV, per germline (reference sequence). With 4 bases clipped from V and 4 bases from J, the junction kept 7 bases outside the gene matches. CDR3 length: 15 residues. CDR3 sequence reads: CASSSTGYGYNEQFF. The CDR3 DNA follows: TGTGCCAGCAGTTCGACAGGGTACGGGTACAATGAGCAGTTCTTC.

This chain joins TRBV27 and TRBJ1-2, with D possibly being TRBD1 (5 bases). The V and J ends lost 3 bases and 4 bases respectively, with 15 bases between them. The CDR3 contains 15 residues. Germline V gives CDR1 MNHEY, CDR2 SMNVEV (reference sequence). The CDR3 spells CASSFSTGPSYGYTF. For the CDR3, the DNA is TGTGCCAGCAGTTTCTCCACAGGCCCTAGCTATGGCTACACCTTC.

V and J are TRBV4-1 and TRBJ1-1; a weak D match, TRBD1 (6 bases). The V end was cut by 5 bases, the J end by 1 base, with 11 bases between. CDR1 is MGHRA and CDR2 is YSYEKL in the germline V gene. The CDR3 loop spans 14 amino acids. This CDR3 reads CASSTRTENTEAFF. For the CDR3, the DNA is TGCGCCAGCAGCACCCGGACAGAGAACACTGAAGCTTTCTTT.

This clone was counted a few times. The gene calls are TRBV2 and TRBJ2-7; D is possibly TRBD1 (6 bases). Germline V lookup: CDR1 SNHLY, CDR2 FYNNEI. Trimming left V 5 bases short and J 3 bases short, with 17 bases between. The CDR3 has 15 amino acids. CDR3 in DNA: TGTGCCAGCAGTTCCTCGGACAGAGCGAACTACGAGCAGTACTTC. It translates to CASSSSDRANYEQYF.

This chain links TRBV7-8 with TRBJ1-1; 10 nucleotides line up with TRBD1. The junction had 4 bases not matched to a gene; V was cut back by 5 bases and J by 7 bases. Germline V gene sequence: CDR1 SGHVS, CDR2 FQNEAQ. The CDR3 loop spans 13 amino acids. Here the CDR3 reads CASSPGTGVEAFF. The CDR3 coding sequence is TGTGCCAGCAGCCCCGGGACAGGGGTTGAAGCTTTCTTT.

This chain uses TRBV11-2 with TRBJ1-2; tentatively, D is TRBD1 (5 bases). The germline V and J ends were trimmed by 3 bases and 7 bases, with 12 bases remaining between them. CDR3 length equals 13 residues. From germline, CDR1 is SGHAT and CDR2 FQNNGV. CDR3 loop: CASSFEGAGGYTF. The CDR3 DNA reads as TGTGCCAGCAGCTTTGAAGGGGCTGGTGGCTACACCTTC.